This TCR beta chain was captured in a study of cytomegalovirus exposure and HLA in healthy donors. Overall study: Of roughly 360 genotyped donors, around 86% grouped in the Caucasian-associated ancestry cluster. Study-wide results and caveats: When analyzed later, a missense DCLRE1C variant was found to be linked to TCR beta V- and J-gene trimming. Reported results showed that the classifier diagnosed cytomegalovirus status with high specificity and sensitivity. A later analysis showed TCR association rates differing by HLA locus, peaking at DRB1 and lowest at HLA-C.

60 Vbeta and 13 Jbeta primers were used in PCR. TCRdb's table, derived via immunoSEQ multiplex PCR, lists solely in-frame clones and lacks some. The top ten clones hold approximately 1.5% of a sample with some 80,000 clones, 78% of them seen once. On this clone itself: The antigen is unknown.

Germline values: CDR1 SGHTS, CDR2 YDEGEE. The CDR3 sequence is 16 residues long. The V and J ends lost 3 bases and 2 bases respectively, with 14 bases between them. The receptor was isolated from a man in his forties in good health and CMV-seronegative. The sequenced sample consisted of PBMCs. The V and J genes are TRBV5-8 and TRBJ2-2, with a possible D match to TRBD1 (6 bases). The CDR3 DNA reads as TGTGCCAGCAGCTCTAGACAGGTTACAAACACCGGGGAGCTGTTTTTT. It yields the protein CASSSRQVTNTGELFF.